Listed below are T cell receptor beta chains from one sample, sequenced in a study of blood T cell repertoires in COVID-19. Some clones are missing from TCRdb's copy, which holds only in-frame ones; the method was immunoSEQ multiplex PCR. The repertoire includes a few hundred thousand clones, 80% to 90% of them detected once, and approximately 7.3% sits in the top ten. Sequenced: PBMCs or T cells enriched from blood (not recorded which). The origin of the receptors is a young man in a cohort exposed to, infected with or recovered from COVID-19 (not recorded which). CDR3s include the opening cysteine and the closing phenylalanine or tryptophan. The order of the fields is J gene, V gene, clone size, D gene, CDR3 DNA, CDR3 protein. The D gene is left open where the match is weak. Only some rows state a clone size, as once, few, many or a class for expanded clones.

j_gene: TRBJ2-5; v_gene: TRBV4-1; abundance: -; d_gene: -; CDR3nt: TGCGCCAGCAGCCAGGAAACCACAGGGCCGAGACAAGAGACCCAGTACTTC; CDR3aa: CASSQETTGPRQETQYF
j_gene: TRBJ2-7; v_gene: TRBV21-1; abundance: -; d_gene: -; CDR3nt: TGTGCCAGCAGCACTGGACAGGGGGGTGAGCAGTACTTC; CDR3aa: CASSTGQGGEQYF
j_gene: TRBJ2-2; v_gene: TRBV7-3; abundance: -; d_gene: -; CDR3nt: TGTGCCAGCAGTCCGGACCCCGGGGTAGGCGGGGAGCTGTTTTTT; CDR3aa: CASSPDPGVGGELFF
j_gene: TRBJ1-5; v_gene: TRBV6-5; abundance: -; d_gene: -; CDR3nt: TGTGCCAGCAGTTACTCGGGGCTTGTCGATCAGCCCCAGCATTTT; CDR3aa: CASSYSGLVDQPQHF
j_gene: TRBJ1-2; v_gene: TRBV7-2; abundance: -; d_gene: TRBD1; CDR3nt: TGTGCCAGCAGCCCAGCCGGGACAGTCGCTAACTATGGCTACACCTTC; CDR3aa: CASSPAGTVANYGYTF
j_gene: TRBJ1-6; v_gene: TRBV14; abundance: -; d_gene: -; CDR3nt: TGTGCCAGCAGCCAAGATTACTGGAGGTCCGTCCTCAATTCACCCCTCCACTTT; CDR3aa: CASSQDYWRSVLNSPLHF
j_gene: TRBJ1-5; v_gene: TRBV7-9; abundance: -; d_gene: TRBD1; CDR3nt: TGTGCCAGCAGCTTAGTAGGACAGGGAGACAATCAGCCCCAGCATTTT; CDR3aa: CASSLVGQGDNQPQHF
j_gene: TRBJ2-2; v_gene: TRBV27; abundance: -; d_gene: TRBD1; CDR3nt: TGTGCCAGCAGTTCCGGACAGGTTAGCACCGGGGAGCTGTTTTTT; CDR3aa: CASSSGQVSTGELFF
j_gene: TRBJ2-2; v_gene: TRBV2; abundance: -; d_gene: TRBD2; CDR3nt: TGTGCCAGACATGAGCCCGGACTAGCGGGAGGGGCTGGGGAGCTGTTTTTT; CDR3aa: CARHEPGLAGGAGELFF
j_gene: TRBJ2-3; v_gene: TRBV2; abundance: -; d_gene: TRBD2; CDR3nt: TGTGCCAGCAGATTCTTGGGGACTAGCGGGAAGAGCACAGATACGCAGTATTTT; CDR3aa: CASRFLGTSGKSTDTQYF
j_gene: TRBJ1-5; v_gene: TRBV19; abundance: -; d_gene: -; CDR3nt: TGTGCCAGTAGTATCCGGGGTCGGTCCCAGCATTTT; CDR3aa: CASSIRGRSQHF
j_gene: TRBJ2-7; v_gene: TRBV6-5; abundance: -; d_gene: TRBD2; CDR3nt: TGTGCCAGCAGTATAGCGGGAGTACGCTCCTACGAGCAGTACTTC; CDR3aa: CASSIAGVRSYEQYF
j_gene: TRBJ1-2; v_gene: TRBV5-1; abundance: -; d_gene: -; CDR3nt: TGCGCCAGCAGCGGAAGCGGGACTCCTAACTATGGCTACACCTTC; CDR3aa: CASSGSGTPNYGYTF
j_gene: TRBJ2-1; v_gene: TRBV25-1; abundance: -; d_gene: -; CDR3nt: TGTGCCAGCAGTGAGGACTCATTTTACAATGAGCAGTTCTTC; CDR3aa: CASSEDSFYNEQFF
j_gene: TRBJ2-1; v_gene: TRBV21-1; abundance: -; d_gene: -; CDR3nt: TGTGCCAGCAGCAAAGGGGAGAATGAGCAGTTCTTC; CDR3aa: CASSKGENEQFF
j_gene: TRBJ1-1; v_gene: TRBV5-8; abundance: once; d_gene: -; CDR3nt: TGTGCCAGCAACCCAAACAGGGACCCCAACACTGAAGCTTTCTTT; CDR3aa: CASNPNRDPNTEAFF
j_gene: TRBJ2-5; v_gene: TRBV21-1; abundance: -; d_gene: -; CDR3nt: TGTGCCAGCAGCAAATACGATCGAAAACATGGGCCGAGAGAGACCCAGTACTTC; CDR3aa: CASSKYDRKHGPRETQYF
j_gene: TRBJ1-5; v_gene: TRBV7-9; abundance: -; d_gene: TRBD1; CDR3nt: TGTGCCAGCAGCGATGGGACAGGTATTTTATTGGATCAGCCCCAGCATTTT; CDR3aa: CASSDGTGILLDQPQHF
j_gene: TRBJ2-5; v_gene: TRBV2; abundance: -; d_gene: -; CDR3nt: TGTGCCAGCAGGGCAAGCGGGCAACCTCAAGAGACCCAGTACTTC; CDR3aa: CASRASGQPQETQYF
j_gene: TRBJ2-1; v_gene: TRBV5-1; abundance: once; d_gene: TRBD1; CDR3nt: TGCGCCAGCAGCCCTGGACAGGGCAGCGATGAGCAGTTCTTC; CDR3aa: CASSPGQGSDEQFF
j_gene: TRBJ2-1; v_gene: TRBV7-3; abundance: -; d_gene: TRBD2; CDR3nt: TGTGCCAGCAGCTCAAATAGCGGGTCTTACAATGAGCAGTTCTTC; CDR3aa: CASSSNSGSYNEQFF
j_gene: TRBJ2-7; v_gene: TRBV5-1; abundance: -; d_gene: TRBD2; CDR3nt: TGCGCCAGCAGCTTGGGTCTAGCGGGCGCCGGTGGCGAGCAGTACTTC; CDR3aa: CASSLGLAGAGGEQYF
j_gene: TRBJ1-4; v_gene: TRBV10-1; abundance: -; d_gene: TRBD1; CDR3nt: TGCGCCAGTAAACAGGGGTGGGTTGAAAAACTGTTTTTT; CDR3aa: CASKQGWVEKLFF
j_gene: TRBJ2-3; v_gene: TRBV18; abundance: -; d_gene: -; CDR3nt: TGTGCCAGCTCACCCTACCCTAGCACAGATACGCAGTATTTT; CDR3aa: CASSPYPSTDTQYF
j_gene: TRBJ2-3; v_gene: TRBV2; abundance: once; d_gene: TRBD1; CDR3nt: TGTGCCACCACGACAGGGGGCTCGGCAGATACGCAGTATTTT; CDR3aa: CATTTGGSADTQYF
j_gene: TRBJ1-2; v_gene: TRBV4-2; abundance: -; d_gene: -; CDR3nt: TGTGCCAGCAGCCAAGATAATGGGCAGGGGCATGGCTACACCTTC; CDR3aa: CASSQDNGQGHGYTF
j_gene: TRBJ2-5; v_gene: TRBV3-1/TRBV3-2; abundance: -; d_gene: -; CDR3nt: TGTGCCAGCAGCCAAGTGGGAGTCAAAGAGACCCAGTACTTC; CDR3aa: CASSQVGVKETQYF
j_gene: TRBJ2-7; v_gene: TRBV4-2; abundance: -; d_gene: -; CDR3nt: TGTGCCAGCAGCCAAGACAGAGGCTCCGAGCAGTACTTC; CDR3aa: CASSQDRGSEQYF
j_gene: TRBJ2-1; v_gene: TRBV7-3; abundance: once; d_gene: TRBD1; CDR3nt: TGTGCCAGCAGCGCCGGGACAGGTAATAATGAGCAGTTCTTC; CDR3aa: CASSAGTGNNEQFF
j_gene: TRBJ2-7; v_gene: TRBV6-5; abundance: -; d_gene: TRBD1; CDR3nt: TGTGCCAGCAGCAGAGACAGGGCTGGCTACGAGCAGTACTTC; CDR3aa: CASSRDRAGYEQYF
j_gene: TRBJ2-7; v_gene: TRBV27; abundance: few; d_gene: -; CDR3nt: TGTGCCAGCAGAATTTCGACAGGATACGAGCAGTACTTC; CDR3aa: CASRISTGYEQYF
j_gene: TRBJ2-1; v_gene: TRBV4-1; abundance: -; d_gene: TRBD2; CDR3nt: TGCGCCAGCAGCCAAGAGAGCCTAGCGGGAGACAATGAGCAGTTCTTC; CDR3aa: CASSQESLAGDNEQFF
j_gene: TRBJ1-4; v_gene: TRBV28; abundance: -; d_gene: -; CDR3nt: TGTGCCAGCAGACCCAAAGGCCAGACCAGGGGAGAAAAACTGTTTTTT; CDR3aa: CASRPKGQTRGEKLFF
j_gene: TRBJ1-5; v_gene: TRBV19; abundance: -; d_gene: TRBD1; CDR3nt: TGTGCCAGTTCCACGGCAGGGGGTCAGCCCCAGCATTTT; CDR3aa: CASSTAGGQPQHF
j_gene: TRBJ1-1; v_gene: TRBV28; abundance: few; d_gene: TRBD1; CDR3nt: TGTGCCAGCACAGGGGGGTTTAGGACTGAAGCTTTCTTT; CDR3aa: CASTGGFRTEAFF
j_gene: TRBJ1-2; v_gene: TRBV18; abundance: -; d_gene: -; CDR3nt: TGTGCCAGCTCACCACTCGGGACACATACTTACTATGGCTACACCTTC; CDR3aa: CASSPLGTHTYYGYTF
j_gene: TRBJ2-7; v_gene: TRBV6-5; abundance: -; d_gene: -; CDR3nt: TGTGCCAGCAGTACGGGGGTCTACGAGCAGTACTTC; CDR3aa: CASSTGVYEQYF
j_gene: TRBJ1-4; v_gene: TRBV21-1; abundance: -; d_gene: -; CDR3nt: TGTGCCAGCAGCAAACGACAGAAACTGTTTTTT; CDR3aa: CASSKRQKLFF
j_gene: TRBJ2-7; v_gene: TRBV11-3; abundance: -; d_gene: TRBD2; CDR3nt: TGTGCCAGCAGCTTAGGCGGGAGTGTCTACGAGCAGTACTTC; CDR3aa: CASSLGGSVYEQYF
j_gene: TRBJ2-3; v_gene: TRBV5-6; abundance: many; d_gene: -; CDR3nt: TGTGCCAGCAGCCTCGGAAGAGGAACCTTTACTAGCACAGATACGCAGTATTTT; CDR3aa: CASSLGRGTFTSTDTQYF
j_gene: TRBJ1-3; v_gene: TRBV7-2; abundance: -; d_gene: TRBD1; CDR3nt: TGTGCCAGCAGCTTAGCGCCCACAGGGGGCCCGGGAGGAAACACCATATATTTT; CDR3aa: CASSLAPTGGPGGNTIYF
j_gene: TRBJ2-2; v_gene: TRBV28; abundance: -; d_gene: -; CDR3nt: TGTGCCAGCAGCACCCCGGGTGGAAACACCGGGGAGCTGTTTTTT; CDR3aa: CASSTPGGNTGELFF
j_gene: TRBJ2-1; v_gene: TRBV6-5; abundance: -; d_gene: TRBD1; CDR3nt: TGTGCCAGCAGTTACAGCGACAGGGGTTACAATGAGCAGTTCTTC; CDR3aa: CASSYSDRGYNEQFF
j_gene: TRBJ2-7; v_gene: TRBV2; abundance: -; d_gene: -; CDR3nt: TGTGCCTCAGCAACAGCCTACGAGCAGTACTTC; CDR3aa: CASATAYEQYF
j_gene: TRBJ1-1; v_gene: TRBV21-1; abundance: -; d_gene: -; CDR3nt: TGTGCCAGCGCTAGGGGACTGGGTACGGTGGACACTGAAGCTTTCTTT; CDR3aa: CASARGLGTVDTEAFF
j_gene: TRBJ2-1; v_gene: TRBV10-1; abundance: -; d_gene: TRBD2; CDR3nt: TGCGCCAGCAGTGAACTAGCGGACAATGAGCAGTTCTTC; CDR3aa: CASSELADNEQFF
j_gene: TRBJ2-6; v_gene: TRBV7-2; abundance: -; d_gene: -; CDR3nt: TGTGCCAGCAGCTTAGGGCGGTTGCTCAGGGGGGATGGGGCCAACGTCCTGACTTTC; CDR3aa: CASSLGRLLRGDGANVLTF
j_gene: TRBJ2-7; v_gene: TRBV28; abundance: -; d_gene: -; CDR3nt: TGTGCCAGCAGTCTGGGGACACATAACTACGAGCAGTACTTC; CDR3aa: CASSLGTHNYEQYF
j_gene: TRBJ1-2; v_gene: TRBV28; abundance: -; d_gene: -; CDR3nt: TGTGCCAGCAGTCCCCCGTTGTCAGCGGCATATGGCTACACCTTC; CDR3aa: CASSPPLSAAYGYTF
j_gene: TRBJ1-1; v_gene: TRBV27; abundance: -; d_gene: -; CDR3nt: TGTGCCAGCAGTTTATCGACGGGAGTGAACACTGAAGCTTTCTTT; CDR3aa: CASSLSTGVNTEAFF
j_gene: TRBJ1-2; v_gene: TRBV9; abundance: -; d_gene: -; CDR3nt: TGTGCCAGCAGCGTAACAGGGAGCTACTATGGCTACACCTTC; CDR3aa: CASSVTGSYYGYTF